Reported below is one T cell receptor (beta chain). The data were obtained in a study of control samples from healthy donors and cancer patients. Data came from immunoSEQ multiplex PCR; TCRdb stores just in-frame clones and leaves some out. The sample carries fewer than 120,000 clones, 88% recorded once. This CDR3 is built from 14 residues. V was trimmed by 4 bases and J by 5 bases, leaving 11 bases between them. The germline gives CDR1 MGHRA, CDR2 YSYEKL. The specimen was PBMCs. The chain joins TRBV4-1 to TRBJ1-4, with D unresolved. This receptor was identified in a woman aged 60-75 years with lung cancer. In DNA form, the CDR3 reads TGCGCCAGCAGCCCACGGTCAAGGAATGAAAAACTGTTTTTT. Translating gives CASSPRSRNEKLFF.